The source of this TCR beta chain is a study of beta chain features in type 1 diabetes. Study results and caveats: The study found moderately but significantly shorter TCRB CDR3s in all four CD4+ subsets of Type 1 diabetes patients. Over-representation of high TCR-expressing cells was a possible consequence of cDNA sequencing. Healthy donors had naive, central memory and Treg TCRB repertoires that appeared less similar than those seen among patients.

As for this clone: No antigen is known for it.

The whole isolated RNA underwent reverse transcription, so sequencing captured expressed TCRB transcripts. Repertoires were generated with immunoSEQ multiplex PCR, while TCRdb's copy carries only in-frame clones and drops some. Seen here are 600,000 to 700,000 clones, roughly 12% observed once, and the top ten hold roughly 0.11%. This CDR3 comprises 16 residues. Losses at the gene ends were 5 bases for V and 6 bases for J; bases not matched to a gene: 13. Germline CDR1 reads SGHNT; CDR2 reads YENEEA. The sequencing input was naive CD4+ T cells from blood. The source of this sequence is a man younger than 40 with type 1 diabetes. This chain joins TRBV11-3 and TRBJ2-3; TRBD2 matches at 8 bases. For the CDR3, the DNA is TGTGCCAGCAGCCTCGCTTCGGGGGGGCCCTGGGATACGCAGTATTTT. This gives the protein CASSLASGGPWDTQYF.